The 31 T cell receptor beta chains given below trace back to one sample, sequenced in a study of cytomegalovirus exposure and HLA in healthy donors. It was with 60 Vbeta and 13 Jbeta primers that the PCR ran. Produced via immunoSEQ multiplex PCR; TCRdb's table is partial and in-frame only. Of under 200,000 clones listed, 77% are singletons. Material for sequencing was PBMCs. The receptor source for this set is a male donor in good health and CMV-seropositive.

The chain employs TRBV12-2 and TRBJ2-5; the table's D call TRBD1 went unverified against the DNA. TRBV12-2 is described as a pseudogene. The CDR3 is 17 amino acids. The CDR3 nucleotides are TGTGCAAGTCGCTTAGACAACCCCCGGGACATCCAAGAGACCCAGTACTTC. Translating it yields CASRLDNPRDIQETQYF.

The V gene is TRBV6-4, the J gene TRBJ2-2; TRBD1 agrees at 9 bases. The CDR3 extends over 15 amino acids. The J segment lost 2 bases and the V segment lost 5 bases, leaving 3 bases of the junction unmatched. Germline V gene data show CDR1 as MRHNA and CDR2 as SNTAGT. The chain's CDR3 is CASSKDRGNTGELFF. DNA for the CDR3: TGTGCCAGCAGTAAGGACAGGGGTAACACCGGGGAGCTGTTTTTT.

This clone was picked up one time. This rearrangement joins TRBV29-1 to TRBJ1-2, with unresolved D. Germline values: CDR1 SQVTM, CDR2 ANQGSEA. The CDR3 is 11 amino acids. Trimming shortened V by 0 bases and J by 8 bases, and 7 bases separated the two germline ends. In DNA form, the CDR3 reads TGCAGCGTTGAAGACCCTCGGGGCTACACCTTC. Protein sequence: CSVEDPRGYTF. Using reference TRBV29-1 and TRBJ1-2 for the parts outside the CDR3, the full variable domain is SAVISQKPSRDICQRGTSLTIQCQVDSQVTMMFWYRQQPGQSLTLIATANQGSEATYESGFVIDKFPISRPNLTFSTLTVSNMSPEDSSIYLCSVEDPRGYTFGSGTRLTVV.

The CDR3 DNA reads TGTGCCAGTAGTATCGCGGGGGCTGGGGATACGCAGTATTTT. Its translation is CASSIAGAGDTQYF. The chain uses TRBV19 and TRBJ2-3, with D tentatively TRBD2 (7 bases). The germline CDR1 and CDR2 sequences are LNHDA and SQIVND (reference sequence). Between the trimmed V and J ends, which lost 3 bases and 6 bases, there was a span of 13 bases. The CDR3 totals 14 residues.

The chain employs TRBV9 and TRBJ2-3, with TRBD1 matching over 7 bases. The CDR3 is 15 amino acids. The V gene's germline CDR1 is SGDLS and CDR2 YYNGEE. V was pared by 4 bases and J by 1 base, with 6 bases of the junction left unmatched. CDR3: CASSSRGQGTDTQYF. CDR3 DNA: TGTGCCAGCAGCTCTCGCGGACAGGGCACAGATACGCAGTATTTT.

CDR3 nucleotides: TGTGCCAGCAGTTACGGTCGGGGTTGGTTACAAGAGACCCAGTACTTC. This gives the protein CASSYGRGWLQETQYF. The V gene is TRBV6-5, the J gene TRBJ2-5; possibly TRBD2 for D (5 bases). This CDR3 has 16 amino acids. Germline V lookup: CDR1 MNHEY, CDR2 SVGAGI. Trimming took off 2 bases at V and 2 bases at J, with 15 bases between the two ends.

V and J are TRBV5-1 and TRBJ1-1, with TRBD1 matching over 8 bases. The CDR3 covers 14 residues. The germline gives CDR1 SGHRS, CDR2 YFSETQ. V shed 3 bases and J 4 bases; nucleotides not matched to a gene: 5. The CDR3 DNA sequence: TGCGCCAGCAGCTCGGACAGGGTCCCCACTGAAGCTTTCTTT. This gives the protein CASSSDRVPTEAFF. Full variable domain (rest looked up from reference TRBV5-1 and TRBJ1-1): KAGVTQTPRYLIKTRGQQVTLSCSPISGHRSVSWYQQTPGQGLQFLFEYFSETQRNKGNFPGRFSGRQFSNSRSEMNVSTLELGDSALYLCASSSDRVPTEAFFGQGTRLTVV.

This clone was detected only a few times. This chain connects TRBV13 to TRBJ1-1; tentative D call: TRBD1 (6 bases). CDR1 and CDR2 from the germline V gene are PRHDT and FYEKMQ (reference sequence). V lost 5 bases and J lost 8, with 18 bases in between. This CDR3 comprises 14 residues. In DNA form, the CDR3 reads TGTGCCAGCAGCCTACCCGGGACAACGGTGGAAGCTTTCTTT. Translated, it gives CASSLPGTTVEAFF.

The chain couples TRBV19 to TRBJ1-6; D perhaps matches TRBD1 (5 bases). Germline CDR1 reads LNHDA; CDR2 reads SQIVND (reference sequence). This CDR3 contains 14 residues. Trimming took 3 bases from V and 4 from J, leaving 7 bases between them. CDR3 region: CASSMGPYNSPLHF. The CDR3 DNA sequence: TGTGCCAGTAGTATGGGGCCTTATAATTCACCCCTCCACTTT.

The J gene is TRBJ1-1, the V gene TRBV30, with a tentative D call TRBD1 (6 bases). Germline values: CDR1 GTSNPN, CDR2 SVGIG (reference sequence). Trimming removed 0 bases at V and 5 bases at J, with 13 bases between. The CDR3 runs to 14 residues. This chain's CDR3 is CAWSVTTGLTEAFF. The CDR3 nucleotides are TGTGCCTGGAGTGTGACTACAGGGTTAACTGAAGCTTTCTTT.

Points on this clone: One junction end does not reproduce the germline sequence, and a read error may be involved. The chain uses TRBV7-7 and TRBJ2-5; possibly TRBD2 for D (6 bases). The CDR3 has 17 residues. From germline, CDR1 is SSHAT and CDR2 FNYEAQ (reference sequence). CDR3 region: CASSLMGASAYQETQYF. In DNA form, the CDR3 reads TGTGCTAGCAGCTTAATGGGAGCTAGCGCATACCAAGAGACCCAGTACTTC. Together with reference TRBV7-7 and TRBJ2-5, the CDR3 gives the full variable domain: GAGVSQSPRYKVTKRGQDVTLRCDPISSHATLYWYQQALGQGPEFLTYFNYEAQPDKSGLPSDRFSAERPEGSISTLTIQRTEQRDSAMYRCASSLMGASAYQETQYFGPGTRLLVL.

The chain is built from TRBV9 and TRBJ1-4; 8 nucleotides line up with TRBD1. CDR1 is SGDLS, CDR2 YYNGEE, per germline. The CDR3 is 16 residues long. The trim removed 0 bases at V and 7 bases at J, leaving 8 bases unmatched. In DNA form, the CDR3 reads TGTGCCAGCAGCGTAGAGCAGGGGGCGGAAGGTGAAAAACTGTTTTTT. This codes for CASSVEQGAEGEKLFF.

V is TRBV10-3 and J is TRBJ2-5; D not certain. The CDR3 is made up of 13 amino acids. The V gene lost 2 bases and the J gene lost 2 bases, with 6 bases spanning the gap. Germline lookup yields CDR1 ENHRY and CDR2 SYGVKD. The CDR3 coding sequence is TGTGCCATCAGTGAGAGACTTCAAGAGACCCAGTACTTC. Its protein product is CAISERLQETQYF.

The chain couples TRBV15 to TRBJ1-2, with no clear D. The CDR3 is made up of 15 amino acids. The germline V gene encodes CDR1 LNHNV and CDR2 YYDKDF (reference sequence). Trimming took off 5 bases at V and 0 bases at J, with 13 bases between the two ends. In DNA, the CDR3 is TGTGCCACCAGCGGCCTAAAGGAGTCTAACTATGGCTACACCTTC. It codes for CATSGLKESNYGYTF.

The V gene is TRBV30, the J gene TRBJ1-2; 7 bases fit TRBD1. V trimming: 0 bases; J trimming: 7 bases; junction bases outside the gene matches: 11. This CDR3 has 15 residues. Germline CDR1 GTSNPN, CDR2 SVGIG (reference sequence). CDR3 nucleotide sequence: TGTGCCTGGAGTGTACTAGGGGGCCGGGCGGGTGGCTACACCTTC. Translation gives CAWSVLGGRAGGYTF.

The chain couples TRBV10-1 to TRBJ1-1, with D perhaps TRBD1 (5 bases). Between the trimmed V and J ends, which lost 5 bases and 4 bases, there was a span of 11 bases. CDR3 length: 13 residues. Germline V lookup: CDR1 WNHNN, CDR2 SYGVQD (reference sequence). The CDR3 region has the DNA TGCGCCAGCAGTCCCGACAGTACCACTGAAGCTTTCTTT. Its protein is CASSPDSTTEAFF.

The rearrangement joins TRBV7-9 to TRBJ1-2, with 7 nucleotides matching TRBD1. The CDR3 totals 12 residues. The V gene's germline CDR1 is SEHNR and CDR2 FQNEAQ (reference sequence). J lost 7 bases, V lost 8 bases, and 7 bases had no gene match. CDR3 in DNA: TGTGCCAGCGGACAGGCCCTTCGTGGCTACACCTTC. Residues: CASGQALRGYTF.

This clone was recorded a few times. This chain connects TRBV9 to TRBJ2-3, with 9 bases identical to TRBD1. Germline V gives CDR1 SGDLS, CDR2 YYNGEE. CDR3 length equals 15 residues. The ends lost 4 bases at V and 3 bases at J; junction bases unmatched: 6. CDR3 residues: CASSITGGETDTQYF. As DNA, the CDR3 is TGTGCCAGCAGCATAACAGGGGGCGAGACAGATACGCAGTATTTT.

The chain is built from TRBV6-6 and TRBJ1-5; a weak D match, TRBD1 (6 bases). V was pared by 6 bases and J by 4 bases, with 10 bases between. The CDR3 sequence is 13 residues long. The germline V gene has CDR1 MNHNY and CDR2 SVGAGI (reference sequence). The CDR3 sequence is CASRRGLNQPQHF. The CDR3 nucleotides are TGTGCCAGCAGAAGGGGGTTAAATCAGCCCCAGCATTTT.

This chain links TRBV6-1 with TRBJ2-3; 10 nucleotides match TRBD1. Trimming removed 8 bases from V and 3 bases from J; junction bases left unmatched: 8. From germline, CDR1 is MNHNS and CDR2 SASEGT. CDR3 size: 15 residues. In DNA, the CDR3 is TGTGCCAGCCTGGTGCTGGGACAGGGGACAGATACGCAGTATTTT. Protein sequence: CASLVLGQGTDTQYF.

The gene calls are TRBV9 and TRBJ2-5; the D gene is possibly TRBD2 (7 bases). The length of the CDR3 is 14 residues. The germline CDR1 and CDR2 sequences are SGDLS and YYNGEE. V was cut by 4 bases and J by 2 bases, with 12 bases left in between. The CDR3 coding sequence is TGTGCCAGCAGCCTAAGCGGGACACAAGAGACCCAGTACTTC. Its translation is CASSLSGTQETQYF.

The chain employs TRBV6-5 and TRBJ1-1; 10 bases fit TRBD1. CDR1 is MNHEY and CDR2 is SVGAGI in the germline V gene. The V segment lost 4 bases and the J segment 4 bases; nucleotides outside the gene matches: 6. This CDR3 contains 15 residues. The DNA for the CDR3 is TGTGCCAGCAGTTCTTTTTGGACAGGGGGCACTGAAGCTTTCTTT. Translated: CASSSFWTGGTEAFF.

The chain combines TRBV18 with TRBJ2-1; TRBD1 aligns across 7 bases. Germline V gene lookup returns CDR1 KGHSH and CDR2 LQKENI. Trimming cost V 8 bases and J 4 bases; bases outside gene matches: 5. The CDR3 runs 13 residues. CDR3 residues: CASMEQGYNEQFF. In DNA form, the CDR3 reads TGTGCCAGCATGGAACAGGGGTACAATGAGCAGTTCTTC. The entire variable domain, with the rest obtained from reference TRBV18 and TRBJ2-1, is as follows: NAGVMQNPRHLVRRRGQEARLRCSPMKGHSHVYWYRQLPEEGLKFMVYLQKENIIDESGMPKERFSAEFPKEGPSILRIQQVVRGDSAAYFCASMEQGYNEQFFGPGTRLTVL.

The chain uses TRBV4-1 and TRBJ1-5; 11 bases align to TRBD1. Germline-derived CDR1 and CDR2 are MGHRA and YSYEKL. The CDR3 has 22 amino acids. V dropped 4 bases and J dropped 0; count of bases not matched to a gene: 20. CDR3 sequence (DNA): TGCGCCAGCAGCCCCGGACAGGGGGCAGGCTCGAAGCTCCTATATAGCAATCAGCCCCAGCATTTT. Its translation: CASSPGQGAGSKLLYSNQPQHF.

The J gene is TRBJ1-1, the V gene TRBV18, with a weak D call TRBD1 (5 bases). The V and J ends lost 3 bases and 6 bases respectively, with 14 bases between them. Germline CDR1 is KGHSH and CDR2 is LQKENI. This CDR3 is 14 amino acids long. The CDR3 DNA follows: TGTGCCAGCTCACCGTCTCAGGGAAGGGCTGAAGCTTTCTTT. Encoded protein: CASSPSQGRAEAFF.

The V gene is TRBV19, the J gene TRBJ2-3, with 7 bases that match TRBD2. This CDR3 spans 14 amino acids. V lost 4 bases and J lost 2; bases outside the gene matches: 3. Germline CDR1 LNHDA, CDR2 SQIVND (reference sequence). In DNA, the CDR3 is TGTGCCAGTAGTACCCTAGCGGCCACAGATACGCAGTATTTT. Its protein product is CASSTLAATDTQYF.

The chain couples TRBV5-4 to TRBJ2-7, with 8 nucleotides matching TRBD2. The CDR3 runs to 17 residues. The V and J ends lost 7 bases and 9 bases, in that order; junction bases with no gene match: 24. Germline V gene lookup returns CDR1 SGHNT and CDR2 YYREEE (reference sequence). The CDR3 DNA sequence: TGTGCCAGCCAACTAGCCGGCAGCGGGGGAGGGGTTAGGGGGCAGTACTTC. Residues: CASQLAGSGGGVRGQYF.

J is TRBJ1-4 and V is TRBV5-1; TRBD1 matches at 8 bases. The CDR3 has 15 amino acids. Germline V gene sequence: CDR1 SGHRS, CDR2 YFSETQ. The V segment lost 4 bases and the J segment 8 bases; nucleotides outside the gene matches: 10. CDR3 sequence (DNA): TGCGCCAGCAGCCCAACAGGGGGACTGACCGAAAAACTGTTTTTT. Protein product: CASSPTGGLTEKLFF.

This clone was detected a few times. This chain uses TRBV6-1 with TRBJ2-2, with D maybe TRBD1 (5 bases). The CDR3 runs to 15 residues. Trimming took 6 bases from V and 0 from J, leaving 11 bases between them. The germline gives CDR1 MNHNS, CDR2 SASEGT. Written as DNA, the CDR3 is TGTGCCAGCAGAGCAGGGATAGCGAACACCGGGGAGCTGTTTTTT. It translates to CASRAGIANTGELFF.

The V and J genes are TRBV7-9 and TRBJ2-2; unclear D gene. In germline, CDR1 is SEHNR, CDR2 FQNEAQ (reference sequence). The CDR3 covers 9 residues. Trimming left V 5 bases short and J 11 bases short, with 3 bases between. The CDR3 loop reads CASSGELFF. Here the CDR3 DNA reads TGTGCCAGCAGCGGCGAGCTGTTTTTT.

This rearrangement joins TRBV6-5 to TRBJ2-5, with D possibly matching TRBD2 (6 bases). Germline loops: CDR1 MNHEY, CDR2 SVGAGI. The V end was cut by 6 bases, the J end by 4 bases, with 9 bases between. The CDR3 has 12 residues. The CDR3: CASSDGGETQYF. The CDR3, as DNA: TGTGCCAGCAGCGACGGGGGAGAGACCCAGTACTTC.